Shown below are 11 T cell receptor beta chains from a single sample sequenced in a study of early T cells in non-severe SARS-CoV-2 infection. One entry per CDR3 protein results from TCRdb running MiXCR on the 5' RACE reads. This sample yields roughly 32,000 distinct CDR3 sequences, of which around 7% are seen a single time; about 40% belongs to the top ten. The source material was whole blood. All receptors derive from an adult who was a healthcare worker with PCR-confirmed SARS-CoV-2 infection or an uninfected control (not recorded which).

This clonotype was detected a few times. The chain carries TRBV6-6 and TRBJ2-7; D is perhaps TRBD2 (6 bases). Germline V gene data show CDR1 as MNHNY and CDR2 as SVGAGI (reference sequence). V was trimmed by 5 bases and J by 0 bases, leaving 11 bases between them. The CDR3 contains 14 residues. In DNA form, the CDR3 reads TGTGCCAGCAGTCGTCCTAGCGCCTCCTACGAGCAGTACTTC. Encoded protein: CASSRPSASYEQYF.

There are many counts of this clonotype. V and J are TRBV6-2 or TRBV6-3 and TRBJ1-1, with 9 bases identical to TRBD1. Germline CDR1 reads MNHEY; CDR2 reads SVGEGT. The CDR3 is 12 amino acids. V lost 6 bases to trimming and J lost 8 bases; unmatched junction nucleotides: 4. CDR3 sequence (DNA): TGTGCCAGCAGAGGGACAGGGAGGGAAGCTTTCTTT. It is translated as CASRGTGREAFF.

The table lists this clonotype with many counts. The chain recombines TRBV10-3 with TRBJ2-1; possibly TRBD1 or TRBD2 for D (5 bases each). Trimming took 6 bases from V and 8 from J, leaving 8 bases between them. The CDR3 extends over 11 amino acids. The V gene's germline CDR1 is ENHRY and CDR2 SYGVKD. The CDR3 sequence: CAISQGDEQFF. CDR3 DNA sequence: TGTGCCATCAGCCAGGGAGATGAGCAGTTCTTC.

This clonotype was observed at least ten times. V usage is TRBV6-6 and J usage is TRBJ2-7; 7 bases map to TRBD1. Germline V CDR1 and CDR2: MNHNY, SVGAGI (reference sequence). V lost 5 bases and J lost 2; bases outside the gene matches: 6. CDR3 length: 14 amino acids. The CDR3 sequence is CASSTRTGPYEQYF. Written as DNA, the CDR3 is TGTGCCAGCAGTACTCGGACAGGTCCCTACGAGCAGTACTTC.

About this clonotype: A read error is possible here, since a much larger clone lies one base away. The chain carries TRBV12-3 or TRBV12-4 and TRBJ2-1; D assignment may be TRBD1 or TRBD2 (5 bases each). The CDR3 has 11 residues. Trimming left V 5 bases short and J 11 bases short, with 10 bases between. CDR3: CASSIEGKQFF. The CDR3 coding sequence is TGTGCCAGCAGTATAGAGGGGAAGCAGTTCTTC.

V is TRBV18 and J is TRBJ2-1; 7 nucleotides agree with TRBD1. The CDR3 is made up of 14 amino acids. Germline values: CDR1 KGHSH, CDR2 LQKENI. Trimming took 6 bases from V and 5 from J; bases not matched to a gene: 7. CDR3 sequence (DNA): TGTGCCAGCTCGCCGGGACAGACAAACAATGAGCAGTTCTTC. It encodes CASSPGQTNNEQFF.

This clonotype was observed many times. CDR3 sequence (DNA): TGCAGTGCTAGAGTCGGAGTTGATACGCAGTATTTT. It is translated as CSARVGVDTQYF. V and J are TRBV20-1 and TRBJ2-3, with D hard to call. CDR3 size: 12 residues. CDR1 DFQATT and CDR2 SNEGSKA come from the germline V gene (reference sequence). The V end was cut by 1 base, the J end by 6 bases, with 8 bases between.

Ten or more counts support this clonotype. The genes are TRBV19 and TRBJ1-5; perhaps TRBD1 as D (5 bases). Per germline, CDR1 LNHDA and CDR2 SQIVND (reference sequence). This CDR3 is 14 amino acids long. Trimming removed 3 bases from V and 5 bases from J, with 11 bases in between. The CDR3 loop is CASSIRAGYQPQHF. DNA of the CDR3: TGTGCCAGTAGTATCCGGGCAGGGTATCAGCCCCAGCATTTT.

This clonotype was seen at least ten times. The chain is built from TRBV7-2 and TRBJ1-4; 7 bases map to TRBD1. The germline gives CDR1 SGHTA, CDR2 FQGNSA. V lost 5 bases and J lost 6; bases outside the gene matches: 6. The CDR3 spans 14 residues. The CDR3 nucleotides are TGTGCCAGCAGCGTGGGACAGTCTGATGAAAAACTGTTTTTT. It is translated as CASSVGQSDEKLFF.

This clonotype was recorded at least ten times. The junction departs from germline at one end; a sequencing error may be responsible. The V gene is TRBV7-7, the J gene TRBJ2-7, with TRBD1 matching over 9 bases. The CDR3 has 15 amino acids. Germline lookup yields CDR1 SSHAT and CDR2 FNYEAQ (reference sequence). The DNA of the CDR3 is TGTGCTAGCAGCTTAGGACAGGGGACGACCTACGAGCAGTACTTC. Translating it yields CASSLGQGTTYEQYF.

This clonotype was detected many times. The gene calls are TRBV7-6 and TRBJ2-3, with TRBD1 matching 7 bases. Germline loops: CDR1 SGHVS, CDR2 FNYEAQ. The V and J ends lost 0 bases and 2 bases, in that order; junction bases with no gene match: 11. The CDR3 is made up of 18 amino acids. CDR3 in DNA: TGTGCCAGCAGCTTAGCCGACCGACCGGGACAGCACACAGATACGCAGTATTTT. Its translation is CASSLADRPGQHTDTQYF.